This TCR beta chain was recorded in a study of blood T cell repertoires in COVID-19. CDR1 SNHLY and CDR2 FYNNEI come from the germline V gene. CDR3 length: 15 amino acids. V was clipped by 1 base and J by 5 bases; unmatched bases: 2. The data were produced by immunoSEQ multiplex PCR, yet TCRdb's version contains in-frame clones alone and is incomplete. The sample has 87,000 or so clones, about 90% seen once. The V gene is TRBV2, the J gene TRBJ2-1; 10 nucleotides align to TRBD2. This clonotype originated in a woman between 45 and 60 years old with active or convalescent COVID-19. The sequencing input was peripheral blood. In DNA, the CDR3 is TGTGCCAGCAGTGAAGGGACTAGCGGCAACAATGAGCAGTTCTTC. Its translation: CASSEGTSGNNEQFF.